This TCR beta chain is from a study of cytomegalovirus exposure and HLA in healthy donors. Study results and limitations: A list of 150 to 200 TCR beta chains associated with cytomegalovirus was given.

The PCR made use of 60 Vbeta and 13 Jbeta primers. Method: immunoSEQ multiplex PCR; TCRdb's copy keeps in-frame clones and lacks some. The sample holds roughly 130,000 clones, over 60% seen once. J was trimmed by 3 bases and V by 5 bases; bases with no gene match: 3. The CDR3 extends over 13 amino acids. Looked up from germline, CDR1 is LNHDA and CDR2 is SQIVND (reference sequence). The sample holds a few counts of this clone. The antigen is undetermined. V and J are TRBV19 and TRBJ1-1, with 7 bases matching TRBD1. The origin of this receptor is a human donor in good health. The specimen was PBMCs. CDR3 nucleotide sequence: TGTGCCAGTAGTTCAGGGACAGACACTGAAGCTTTCTTT. Translated: CASSSGTDTEAFF.